These 18 T cell receptor beta chains originate from one sample sequenced in a study of OX40 agonist ivuxolimab in advanced cancers. Measured with immunoSEQ multiplex PCR; TCRdb has only the in-frame clones, and not every one. The sample has about 100,000 clones, approximately 90% seen once. The specimen was CD4+ or CD8+ T cells sorted from blood, collected in a trial of the OX40 agonist ivuxolimab. The receptors derive from an adult with an advanced solid tumor such as melanoma, head and neck, liver or kidney cancer.

The gene calls are TRBV2 and TRBJ2-1, with D perhaps TRBD1 (5 bases). Germline lookup yields CDR1 SNHLY and CDR2 FYNNEI. V gave up 4 bases and J gave up 1 base, with 11 bases separating them. The CDR3 has 15 residues. The CDR3 bases are TGTGCCAGCAGTGGGCAGGGCCTTTCCTACAATGAGCAGTTCTTC. Its protein product is CASSGQGLSYNEQFF. The entire variable domain, with the rest obtained from reference TRBV2 and TRBJ2-1, is as follows: EPEVTQTPSHQVTQMGQEVILRCVPISNHLYFYWYRQILGQKVEFLVSFYNNEISEKSEIFDDQFSVERPDGSNFTLKIRSTKLEDSAMYFCASSGQGLSYNEQFFGPGTRLTVL.

The chain carries TRBV7-3 and TRBJ2-7; 8 bases map to TRBD2. Germline V gene sequence: CDR1 SGHTA, CDR2 FQGTGA. The CDR3 extends over 15 amino acids. The J segment lost 0 bases and the V segment lost 5 bases, leaving 6 bases of the junction unmatched. CDR3 loop: CASSVAGGRSYEQYF. The CDR3 coding sequence is TGTGCCAGCAGCGTTGCGGGAGGTCGCTCCTACGAGCAGTACTTC.

On this clone itself: The sample has other DNA sequences that encode this CDR3 too. CDR3 sequence reads: CASSIDRQETQYF. DNA for the CDR3: TGTGCCAGTAGTATAGACAGACAAGAGACCCAGTACTTC. This sequence joins TRBV19 and TRBJ2-5; D is unclear. The CDR3 has 13 residues. Trimming pared 0 bases from V and 2 bases from J, leaving 4 bases between. Looked up from germline, CDR1 is LNHDA and CDR2 is SQIVND (reference sequence).

This chain joins TRBV13 and TRBJ2-3, with TRBD1 identical over 7 bases. V lost 6 bases to trimming and J lost 8 bases; unmatched junction nucleotides: 8. From germline, CDR1 is PRHDT and CDR2 FYEKMQ (reference sequence). The CDR3 spans 13 residues. The chain's CDR3 is CASRSTGLGTQYF. For the CDR3, the DNA is TGTGCCAGCAGGTCGACAGGGTTGGGTACGCAGTATTTT.

The gene calls are TRBV5-1 and TRBJ2-3, with D hard to call. The V end was cut by 0 bases, the J end by 0 bases, with 5 bases between. The CDR3 is 14 residues long. CDR1 and CDR2 from the germline V gene are SGHRS and YFSETQ. CDR3 amino acids: CASSLAASTDTQYF. CDR3 nucleotide sequence: TGCGCCAGCAGCTTGGCGGCTAGCACAGATACGCAGTATTTT.

This clone was observed a single time. J is TRBJ2-1 and V is TRBV11-2, with D possibly being TRBD2 (6 bases). The germline gives CDR1 SGHAT, CDR2 FQNNGV. Trimming pared 3 bases from V and 5 bases from J, leaving 14 bases between. The CDR3 sequence is 15 residues long. Written as DNA, the CDR3 is TGTGCCAGCAGCTTCGTTAGCGGAAAGAACAATGAGCAGTTCTTC. Amino acid sequence: CASSFVSGKNNEQFF. Full variable domain (outside the CDR3, taken from reference TRBV11-2 and TRBJ2-1): EAGVAQSPRYKIIEKRQSVAFWCNPISGHATLYWYQQILGQGPKLLIQFQNNGVVDDSQLPKDRFSAERLKGVDSTLKIQPAKLEDSAVYLCASSFVSGKNNEQFFGPGTRLTVL.

Concerning this clone itself: Other DNA sequences from this sample encode an identical CDR3 as well. The chain is built from TRBV7-9 and TRBJ2-2, with D perhaps being TRBD1 or TRBD2 (6 bases each). This CDR3 spans 16 amino acids. Trimming removed 2 bases from V and 5 bases from J, with 15 bases in between. Germline V gene sequence: CDR1 SEHNR, CDR2 FQNEAQ (reference sequence). This chain's CDR3 is CASSLWLGGRTGELFF. CDR3 sequence (DNA): TGTGCCAGCAGCTTATGGTTAGGGGGGCGGACCGGGGAGCTGTTTTTT.

This chain uses TRBV7-2 with TRBJ1-5; D possibly corresponds to TRBD1 (6 bases). V was shortened by 4 bases and J by 0 bases, with 13 bases between the two germline ends. CDR3 length: 16 residues. Germline assignment: CDR1 SGHTA and CDR2 FQGNSA. The CDR3 bases are TGTGCCAGCAGCTCGACCGGGACAACTAGCAATCAGCCCCAGCATTTT. Translating it yields CASSSTGTTSNQPQHF. The full variable domain, with the rest looked up from reference TRBV7-2 and TRBJ1-5, is GAGVSQSPSNKVTEKGKDVELRCDPISGHTALYWYRQSLGQGLEFLIYFQGNSAPDKSGLPSDRFSAERTGGSVSTLTIQRTQQEDSAVYLCASSSTGTTSNQPQHFGDGTRLSIL.

The V and J genes are TRBV28 and TRBJ2-7; 13 nucleotides agree with TRBD2. The CDR3 has 15 amino acids. Germline assignment: CDR1 MDHEN and CDR2 SYDVKM. After removal of 6 bases from V and 2 bases from J, the junction contained 4 bases not matched to a gene. CDR3 DNA: TGTGCCAGCAGCCTCGGGACTAGCGGGGCCTACGAGCAGTACTTC. Translating it yields CASSLGTSGAYEQYF.

The sample holds one count of this clone. The V call is TRBV19, the J call TRBJ2-2; D not certain. Between the trimmed V and J ends, which lost 3 bases and 2 bases, there was a span of 16 bases. Germline values: CDR1 LNHDA, CDR2 SQIVND (reference sequence). The CDR3 sequence is 17 residues long. This chain's CDR3 is CASSIVGLTANTGELFF. The CDR3 nucleotides read TGTGCCAGTAGTATCGTTGGTTTAACAGCTAACACCGGGGAGCTGTTTTTT.

The rearrangement joins TRBV7-2 to TRBJ2-2; D uncertain. Trimming stripped 0 bases from V and 1 base from J, with 12 bases between. Looked up from germline, CDR1 is SGHTA and CDR2 is FQGNSA. CDR3 length: 17 residues. The CDR3 region is CASSLALWSGNTGELFF. CDR3 DNA: TGTGCCAGCAGCTTAGCGCTTTGGAGTGGGAACACCGGGGAGCTGTTTTTT.

This clone has just a few counts. The J gene is TRBJ1-2, the V gene TRBV28, with TRBD1 matching over 9 bases. Germline CDR1 MDHEN, CDR2 SYDVKM. The CDR3 is 13 residues long. With 8 bases clipped from V and 6 bases from J, the junction kept 7 bases outside the gene matches. Here the CDR3 reads CASRDRASDGYTF. For the CDR3, the DNA is TGTGCCAGCCGGGACAGGGCCAGCGATGGCTACACCTTC.

This chain connects TRBV9 to TRBJ2-1; the D is unclear. The germline V gene encodes CDR1 SGDLS and CDR2 YYNGEE. The V gene lost 3 bases and the J gene lost 5 bases, with 9 bases spanning the gap. The CDR3 covers 13 residues. The CDR3 region is CASSENRNNEQFF. For the CDR3, the DNA is TGTGCCAGCAGCGAGAACAGAAACAATGAGCAGTTCTTC.

The chain joins TRBV28 to TRBJ2-1; 7 bases fit TRBD1. J gave up 10 bases and V 7 bases, and 13 bases lay outside the gene matches. Germline values: CDR1 MDHEN, CDR2 SYDVKM. The CDR3 is 14 residues long. The CDR3, as DNA: TGTGCCAGCACCCCCGATCTGCGAGGGGGCGAGCAGTTCTTC. Its translation: CASTPDLRGGEQFF.

The chain employs TRBV4-3 and TRBJ2-6; D is tentatively TRBD1 or TRBD2 (6 bases each). This CDR3 has 15 amino acids. The V gene lost 6 bases and the J gene lost 2 bases, with 11 bases spanning the gap. From germline, CDR1 is LGHNA and CDR2 YSLEER. The CDR3 DNA reads as TGCGCCAGCAGGTCGGGGGCCGCTGGGGCCAACGTCCTGACTTTC. It codes for CASRSGAAGANVLTF.

This clone was counted a single time. The gene calls are TRBV7-3 and TRBJ2-7, with 8 positions matching TRBD2. In germline, CDR1 is SGHTA, CDR2 FQGTGA. The trim removed 0 bases at V and 0 bases at J, leaving 1 base unmatched. CDR3 length: 15 residues. The chain's CDR3 is CASSLTSGTSYEQYF. CDR3 sequence (DNA): TGTGCCAGCAGCTTAACTAGCGGGACCTCCTACGAGCAGTACTTC.

The V gene is TRBV19, the J gene TRBJ2-2; D is undetermined. The CDR3 sequence is 15 residues long. Trimming removed 6 bases from V and 4 bases from J, with 15 bases in between. CDR1 is LNHDA, CDR2 SQIVND, per germline (reference sequence). CDR3 in amino acids: CASRIPSRTTGELFF. The CDR3 coding sequence is TGTGCCAGTAGGATCCCTTCCAGGACCACCGGGGAGCTGTTTTTT.

J is TRBJ2-1 and V is TRBV11-2, with 8 bases identical to TRBD2. The CDR3 consists of 17 residues. Losses at the gene ends were 3 bases for V and 6 bases for J; bases not matched to a gene: 13. Germline V CDR1 and CDR2: SGHAT, FQNNGV. This CDR3 is CASSLRVAGGRSNEQFF. Here the CDR3 DNA reads TGTGCCAGCAGCTTGAGAGTGGCGGGAGGTAGGAGCAATGAGCAGTTCTTC.